The 18 T cell receptor beta chains listed next were all sequenced from one sample in a study of T-cell memory formation after mild COVID-19. Each CDR3 protein is one row after TCRdb ran MiXCR on the 5' RACE reads. The data contain roughly 190,000 distinct CDR3 sequences, roughly a tenth of them seen just once; the ten biggest clones take up 2.5% to 3.5%. The sample was PBMCs or a T cell subset sorted from them (not recorded which). Receptor source: a young man who had mild COVID-19 (a few samples of this study predate the infection). Cell type and time point are not known.

The chain recombines TRBV20-1 with TRBJ1-6; 7 nucleotides match TRBD1. The germline gives CDR1 DFQATT, CDR2 SNEGSKA (reference sequence). The CDR3 spans 14 residues. The ends lost 6 bases at V and 7 bases at J; junction bases unmatched: 9. Here the CDR3 DNA reads TGCAGTGCCCGACAGGGTAGCGTGAATTCACCCCTCCACTTT. Its protein product is CSARQGSVNSPLHF.

This clonotype occurred many times. The chain employs TRBV28 and TRBJ1-5; D unresolved. This CDR3 has 16 residues. Germline values: CDR1 MDHEN, CDR2 SYDVKM. V was pared by 2 bases and J by 6 bases, with 17 bases between. The CDR3 loop is CASSLLGILPRQPQHF. The CDR3 region has the DNA TGTGCCAGCAGTTTACTGGGGATACTACCGCGTCAGCCCCAGCATTTT.

In the case of this clonotype: The CDR3 carries no conserved terminal phenylalanine or tryptophan, so it likely arises from a read error. This rearrangement joins TRBV7-2 to TRBJ2-1, with D perhaps TRBD2 (5 bases). Per the germline V gene, CDR1 is SGHTA and CDR2 is FQGNSA. This CDR3 comprises 15 residues. CDR3 residues: CASSQDFSSCNEQFL. The CDR3 nucleotides are TGTGCCAGCAGCCAGGACTTCAGCTCCTGCAATGAGCAGTTCTTA.

The chain uses TRBV5-1 and TRBJ2-5; D could derive from TRBD1 or TRBD2 (5 bases each). V gave up 7 bases and J gave up 5 bases, with 21 bases separating them. The CDR3 length is 15 residues. CDR1 is SGHRS, CDR2 YFSETQ, per germline. The CDR3 nucleotides are TGCGCCAGCGGGAGTCAGGGTTGGAACTTGGAGACCCAGTACTTC. As protein: CASGSQGWNLETQYF.

The chain joins TRBV19 to TRBJ1-2; D not resolved. This CDR3 contains 8 residues. The V end lost 10 bases, the J end lost 6 bases, and 3 bases lay between the germline ends. CDR1 LNHDA and CDR2 SQIVND come from the germline V gene (reference sequence). The CDR3 spells CATDGYTF. CDR3 nucleotide sequence: TGTGCCACCGATGGCTACACCTTC.

This clonotype has just a few counts. One end of the junction varies from germline; a read error may be responsible. The rearrangement links TRBV20-1 to TRBJ2-3; 12 nucleotides align to TRBD2. CDR3 size: 15 residues. Germline assignment: CDR1 DFQATT and CDR2 SNEGSKA (reference sequence). CDR3 DNA sequence: TGCAGTGCTCCACTAGCGGGGGGCAGCAGAGATACGCAGTATTTT. Its protein is CSAPLAGGSRDTQYF.

This sequence joins TRBV18 and TRBJ1-3; 9 nucleotides line up with TRBD1. CDR3 size: 16 residues. V was clipped by 3 bases and J by 1 base; unmatched bases: 4. Per germline, CDR1 KGHSH and CDR2 LQKENI. The CDR3 nucleotides read TGTGCCAGCTCACCTCCGGGACAGGGTTCTGGAAACACCATATATTTT. Its translation: CASSPPGQGSGNTIYF. Supplemented by reference TRBV18 and TRBJ1-3, the full variable domain reads NAGVMQNPRHLVRRRGQEARLRCSPMKGHSHVYWYRQLPEEGLKFMVYLQKENIIDESGMPKERFSAEFPKEGPSILRIQQVVRGDSAAYFCASSPPGQGSGNTIYFGEGSWLTVV.

Concerning this clonotype: Since the CDR3 does not end with the conserved phenylalanine or tryptophan, this likely comes from a read error. The rearrangement joins TRBV10-3 to TRBJ1-2; TRBD1 aligns across 9 bases. Germline lookup yields CDR1 ENHRY and CDR2 SYGVKD. The CDR3 spans 14 residues. V lost 6 bases and J lost 8; bases outside the gene matches: 10. The CDR3 region is CAIRDGQGRGGYTL. The CDR3, as DNA: TGTGCCATCAGGGACGGACAGGGGAGAGGCGGCTACACCCTC.

This clonotype was detected a few times. One base away lies a much larger clone, so this may be a sequencing read error. The chain couples TRBV4-1 to TRBJ2-7; D is perhaps TRBD1 (6 bases). There are 13 residues in the CDR3. Per the germline V gene, CDR1 is MGHRA and CDR2 is YSYEKL. Trimming stripped 1 base from V and 3 bases from J, with 7 bases between. The CDR3: CASSQVRGYEQYF. The CDR3 coding sequence is TGCGCCAGCAGCCAAGTCAGGGGCTACGAGCAGTACTTC.

V and J are TRBV29-1 and TRBJ1-2; D may be TRBD1 (6 bases). Trimming pared 1 base from V and 8 bases from J, leaving 14 bases between. The CDR3 contains 13 residues. Per the germline V gene, CDR1 is SQVTM and CDR2 is ANQGSEA. The CDR3 region has the DNA TGCAGCGTTGAAGGGGCAGGGGATGGAGGCTACACCTTC. As protein: CSVEGAGDGGYTF.

The V call is TRBV19, the J call TRBJ2-3, with 12 positions matching TRBD2. V shed 4 bases and J 5 bases; nucleotides not matched to a gene: 4. Germline loops: CDR1 LNHDA, CDR2 SQIVND (reference sequence). The CDR3 length is 15 residues. Here the CDR3 reads CASSSLAGGRDTQYF. In DNA, the CDR3 is TGTGCCAGTAGTAGTCTAGCGGGGGGGCGAGATACGCAGTATTTT.

This chain connects TRBV7-9 to TRBJ2-3, with no clear D. CDR1 SEHNR and CDR2 FQNEAQ come from the germline V gene (reference sequence). The CDR3 extends over 13 amino acids. Trimming took 3 bases from V and 8 from J, leaving 12 bases between them. The CDR3 is CASSLPARGTQYF. CDR3 in DNA: TGTGCCAGCAGCTTGCCAGCTAGAGGTACGCAGTATTTT.

This clonotype was detected a few times. The V gene is TRBV5-1, the J gene TRBJ2-3; D remains ambiguous. Trimming stripped 7 bases from V and 0 bases from J, with 12 bases between. The CDR3 extends over 14 amino acids. Germline V gene data show CDR1 as SGHRS and CDR2 as YFSETQ. The CDR3 is CASAQPSSTDTQYF. CDR3 nucleotides: TGCGCCAGCGCACAGCCTTCTAGCACAGATACGCAGTATTTT.

There are a few counts of this clonotype. The genes are TRBV7-9 and TRBJ1-1, with D unresolved. The CDR3 spans 14 residues. Trimming pared 6 bases from V and 3 bases from J, leaving 14 bases between. CDR1 and CDR2 from the germline V gene are SEHNR and FQNEAQ (reference sequence). The CDR3, as DNA: TGTGCCAGCAGATTCTTCCCGGGGTACACTGAAGCTTTCTTT. This gives the protein CASRFFPGYTEAFF.

This rearrangement joins TRBV7-3 to TRBJ2-3; no firm D call. The CDR3 spans 15 residues. The V and J ends lost 0 bases and 0 bases respectively, with 7 bases between them. CDR1 and CDR2 (germline): SGHTA, FQGTGA. The CDR3 DNA sequence: TGTGCCAGCAGCTTAACACAAGGAAGCACAGATACGCAGTATTTT. Its protein is CASSLTQGSTDTQYF.

The J gene is TRBJ1-2, the V gene TRBV7-9, with D maybe TRBD1 (6 bases). Deletions cut 6 bases from V and 1 base from J, with 21 bases between. The CDR3 contains 17 residues. Germline CDR1 reads SEHNR; CDR2 reads FQNEAQ (reference sequence). Here the CDR3 DNA reads TGTGCCAGCAGTTCATCACGGGGCAGGGGCCATAACTATGGCTACACCTTC. Residues: CASSSSRGRGHNYGYTF.

This clonotype was counted once. This chain uses TRBV12-3 or TRBV12-4 with TRBJ1-5; no firm D call. Trimming pared 4 bases from V and 4 bases from J, leaving 8 bases between. The CDR3 contains 13 residues. CDR3 nucleotides: TGTGCCAGCAGTTCGGACGCAAATCAGCCCCAGCATTTT. It specifies CASSSDANQPQHF.

This clonotype was counted between two and nine times. The chain carries TRBV5-1 and TRBJ2-5, with 9 bases lining up with TRBD2. Germline V CDR1 and CDR2: SGHRS, YFSETQ. The CDR3 consists of 15 residues. Germline trimming cut 2 bases from V and 5 bases from J; bases unmatched to any gene: 7. As DNA, the CDR3 is TGCGCCAGCAGCTTCGGCGGGGGGGCCACGGAGACCCAGTACTTC. It encodes CASSFGGGATETQYF. Drawing the rest from reference TRBV5-1 and TRBJ2-5, the complete variable domain is KAGVTQTPRYLIKTRGQQVTLSCSPISGHRSVSWYQQTPGQGLQFLFEYFSETQRNKGNFPGRFSGRQFSNSRSEMNVSTLELGDSALYLCASSFGGGATETQYFGPGTRLLVL.